The following is a TCR beta chain sequence with its context. This record belongs to a study of blood T cell repertoires in COVID-19. CDR3 length: 15 residues. Germline CDR1 reads MNHNY; CDR2 reads SVGAGI (reference sequence). J gave up 7 bases and V 6 bases, and 8 bases lay outside the gene matches. As handled by the study authors: Amplified reference gene primers provided the basis for estimating nucleated cell counts. Profiling relied on immunoSEQ multiplex PCR, and the TCRdb table lists in-frame clones only, not all of them. V, J and clone size are those of that table, while D and trimming were read from the DNA. The sample consists of approximately 110,000 clones, 86% of them appearing once.

The source of this sequence is a man aged 35-49 years with acute or convalescent COVID-19. The V and J genes are TRBV6-6 and TRBJ1-6, with 8 bases matching TRBD1. Sequencing input: peripheral blood. The CDR3 coding sequence is TGTGCCAGCAGCCCAGACAGGGGACCCAATTCACCCCTCCACTTT. Translated, it gives CASSPDRGPNSPLHF.